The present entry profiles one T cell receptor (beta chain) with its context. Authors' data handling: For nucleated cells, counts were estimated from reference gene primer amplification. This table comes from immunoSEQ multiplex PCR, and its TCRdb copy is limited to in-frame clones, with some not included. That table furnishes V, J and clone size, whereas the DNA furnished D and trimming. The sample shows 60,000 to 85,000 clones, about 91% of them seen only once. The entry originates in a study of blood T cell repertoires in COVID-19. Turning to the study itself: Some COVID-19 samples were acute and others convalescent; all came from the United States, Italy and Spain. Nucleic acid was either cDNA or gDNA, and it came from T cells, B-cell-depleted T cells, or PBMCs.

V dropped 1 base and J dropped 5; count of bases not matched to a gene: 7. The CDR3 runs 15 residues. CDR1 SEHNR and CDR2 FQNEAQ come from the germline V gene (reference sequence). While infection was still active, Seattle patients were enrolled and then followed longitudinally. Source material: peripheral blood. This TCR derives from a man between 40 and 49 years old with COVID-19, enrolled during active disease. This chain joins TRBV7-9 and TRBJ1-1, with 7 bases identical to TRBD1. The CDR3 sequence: CASSLGEGAWTEAFF. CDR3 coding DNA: TGTGCCAGCAGCTTAGGAGAGGGGGCGTGGACTGAAGCTTTCTTT.